The rows below give T cell receptor beta chains drawn from one sample of a study of T-cell memory formation after mild COVID-19. TCRdb recomputed calls from the 5' RACE reads with MiXCR, one row per CDR3 protein. Of hundreds of thousands of distinct CDR3 sequences in the sample, more than 15% are singletons; the top ten hold 9.5% to 15%. The sequenced material came from PBMCs or a T cell subset sorted from them (not recorded which). The receptors shown here come from an adult woman who had mild COVID-19 (a few samples of this study predate the infection). Cell type and time point are not known. CDR3s include the opening cysteine and the closing phenylalanine or tryptophan. Each record gives: D gene, V gene, clone size, J gene, CDR3 DNA, CDR3 protein. A D gene is named only where the DNA matches it firmly. Clone size is stated in some rows and not others, as once, few, many or a class when expanded.

d_call: NA; v_call: TRBV27; clone_size: NA; j_call: TRBJ2-7; cdr3_nt: TGTGCGGTATCTCCGACCCTGAAAATCTACGAGCAGTACTTC; cdr3_aa: CAVSPTLKIYEQYF
d_call: NA; v_call: TRBV7-2; clone_size: few; j_call: TRBJ2-7; cdr3_nt: TGTGCCAGCAGCTTAGCAGCAGGGAACTCCTACGAGCAGTACTTC; cdr3_aa: CASSLAAGNSYEQYF
d_call: TRBD2; v_call: TRBV29-1; clone_size: NA; j_call: TRBJ2-1; cdr3_nt: TGCAGCGTTGAAAGTTGGGCTAGCGGGAGTTCCTACAATGAGCAGTTCTTC; cdr3_aa: CSVESWASGSSYNEQFF
d_call: NA; v_call: TRBV14; clone_size: many; j_call: TRBJ2-4; cdr3_nt: TGTGCCAGCAGCCCTACTACAGGGAGAGCCAAAAACATTCAGTACTTC; cdr3_aa: CASSPTTGRAKNIQYF
d_call: NA; v_call: TRBV5-1; clone_size: few; j_call: TRBJ2-1; cdr3_nt: TGCGCCAGCAGCTGGCCGAGACCCCACGGCCGGAGCTCCTACAATGAGCAGTTCTTC; cdr3_aa: CASSWPRPHGRSSYNEQFF
d_call: NA; v_call: TRBV11-2; clone_size: many; j_call: TRBJ2-7; cdr3_nt: TGTGCCAGCAGCTTAGTATTGGGATCCTACGAGCAGTACTTC; cdr3_aa: CASSLVLGSYEQYF
d_call: TRBD2; v_call: TRBV3-1; clone_size: few; j_call: TRBJ2-3; cdr3_nt: TGTGCCAGCAGTACCGGGACTAGCCCCACAGATACGCAGTATTTT; cdr3_aa: CASSTGTSPTDTQYF
d_call: NA; v_call: TRBV20-1; clone_size: few; j_call: TRBJ2-1; cdr3_nt: TGCAGTGCTAGTACCGGGGTCAGGGAGCAGTTCTTC; cdr3_aa: CSASTGVREQFF
d_call: TRBD2; v_call: TRBV27; clone_size: few; j_call: TRBJ2-1; cdr3_nt: TGTGCCAGCAGTCGACCGGGACTAGCGGATTACAATGAGCAGTTCTTC; cdr3_aa: CASSRPGLADYNEQFF
d_call: NA; v_call: TRBV6-5; clone_size: few; j_call: TRBJ1-1; cdr3_nt: TGTGCCAGCACCACCCGCACCCTGAACACTGAAGCTTTCTTT; cdr3_aa: CASTTRTLNTEAFF
d_call: NA; v_call: TRBV7-9; clone_size: many; j_call: TRBJ2-5; cdr3_nt: TGTGCCAGCAGCCCCGTCTGGTCGACATCCCAAGAGACCCAGTACTTC; cdr3_aa: CASSPVWSTSQETQYF
d_call: TRBD1; v_call: TRBV20-1; clone_size: NA; j_call: TRBJ2-2; cdr3_nt: TGCAGTGCTAGAGAAACAGGGGGCACCGGGGAGCTGTTTTTT; cdr3_aa: CSARETGGTGELFF
d_call: TRBD2; v_call: TRBV7-3; clone_size: NA; j_call: TRBJ2-5; cdr3_nt: TGTGCCAGCAGCCAGGGCGGGGGGAGAGAGACCCAGTACTTC; cdr3_aa: CASSQGGGRETQYF
d_call: NA; v_call: TRBV24-1; clone_size: NA; j_call: TRBJ2-3; cdr3_nt: TGTGCCACCAGTGATTTGCTTTCGGGAGATACGCAGTATTTT; cdr3_aa: CATSDLLSGDTQYF
d_call: TRBD2; v_call: TRBV3-1; clone_size: NA; j_call: TRBJ2-5; cdr3_nt: TGTGCCAGCAGCCAATTTGCGGGAGGAGAAGAGACCCAGTACTTC; cdr3_aa: CASSQFAGGEETQYF
d_call: NA; v_call: TRBV7-9; clone_size: NA; j_call: TRBJ2-7; cdr3_nt: TGTGCCAGCAGCTTCGGTTTGTCTGAAACCTACGAGCAGTACTTC; cdr3_aa: CASSFGLSETYEQYF
d_call: NA; v_call: TRBV30; clone_size: few; j_call: TRBJ2-2; cdr3_nt: TGTGCCTGGAGTGGACCCCGGGAGCTGTTTTTT; cdr3_aa: CAWSGPRELFF
d_call: NA; v_call: TRBV7-2; clone_size: NA; j_call: TRBJ2-2; cdr3_nt: TGTGCCAGCAGTGCCGGTGGGGGATCCGGGGAGCTGTTTTTT; cdr3_aa: CASSAGGGSGELFF
d_call: NA; v_call: TRBV6-2/TRBV6-3; clone_size: few; j_call: TRBJ1-1; cdr3_nt: TGTGCCAGCAGGCAGGGATCAACTCTCTCTGAAGCTTTCTTT; cdr3_aa: CASRQGSTLSEAFF
d_call: NA; v_call: TRBV7-9; clone_size: few; j_call: TRBJ1-2; cdr3_nt: TGTGCCAGCAGGCCATTGTCACTTAACTATGGCTACACCTTC; cdr3_aa: CASRPLSLNYGYTF
d_call: NA; v_call: TRBV6-5; clone_size: many; j_call: TRBJ2-5; cdr3_nt: TGTGCCAGCAGTTACCTGGGAGAAGAGACCCAGTACTTC; cdr3_aa: CASSYLGEETQYF
d_call: TRBD1; v_call: TRBV7-3; clone_size: NA; j_call: TRBJ2-3; cdr3_nt: TGTGCCAGCAGCCCCGGGACAGCCTTAGGTCCAGATACGCAGTATTTT; cdr3_aa: CASSPGTALGPDTQYF
d_call: TRBD2; v_call: TRBV4-2; clone_size: many; j_call: TRBJ2-3; cdr3_nt: TGTGCCAGCAGCCAAGGGGCGGGAGTCACAGATACGCAGTATTTT; cdr3_aa: CASSQGAGVTDTQYF
d_call: NA; v_call: TRBV2; clone_size: few; j_call: TRBJ2-1; cdr3_nt: TGTGCCAGCAGAGGGGATAGTCGGAATCCCAATGAGCAGTTCTTC; cdr3_aa: CASRGDSRNPNEQFF
d_call: TRBD1; v_call: TRBV5-1; clone_size: few; j_call: TRBJ2-1; cdr3_nt: TGCGCCAGCAGCTTGAAGGACAGGAGCTCCTACAATGAGCAGTTCTTC; cdr3_aa: CASSLKDRSSYNEQFF
d_call: NA; v_call: TRBV13; clone_size: few; j_call: TRBJ2-3; cdr3_nt: TGTGCCAGCAGCTCCGGACTACGGGGAGATACGCAGTATTTT; cdr3_aa: CASSSGLRGDTQYF
d_call: NA; v_call: TRBV29-1; clone_size: few; j_call: TRBJ2-7; cdr3_nt: TGCAGCGCCCTGCGAGGTAACTACGAGCAGTACTTC; cdr3_aa: CSALRGNYEQYF
d_call: NA; v_call: TRBV6-5; clone_size: few; j_call: TRBJ2-5; cdr3_nt: TGTGCCAGGGGGGACCGAGTGTCGGAGACCCAGTACTTC; cdr3_aa: CARGDRVSETQYF